This T cell receptor (beta chain) was recovered during a study of blood T cell repertoires in COVID-19. Study background: Sources were T cells, B-cell-depleted T cells, or PBMCs; the material itself was cDNA or gDNA.

Libraries were prepared by immunoSEQ multiplex PCR; TCRdb keeps only in-frame clonotypes and omits some of them. The repertoire consists of 190,000 or so clones, with 70% to 85% occurring once and the leading ten covering 6.5% to 8.5%. V was trimmed by 3 bases and J by 5 bases, leaving 26 bases between them. This CDR3 is 19 amino acids long. CDR1 is LNHDA, CDR2 SQIVND, per germline (reference sequence). The chain carries TRBV19 and TRBJ1-5; tentative D call: TRBD1 (5 bases). The origin of this receptor is a human donor with acute or convalescent COVID-19. The donor label of this sample is uncertain. The sequencing input was peripheral blood. This CDR3 reads CASSMRGAGRASLYQPQHF. CDR3 DNA: TGTGCCAGTAGTATGAGGGGTGCGGGGCGAGCCTCTCTTTATCAGCCCCAGCATTTT.